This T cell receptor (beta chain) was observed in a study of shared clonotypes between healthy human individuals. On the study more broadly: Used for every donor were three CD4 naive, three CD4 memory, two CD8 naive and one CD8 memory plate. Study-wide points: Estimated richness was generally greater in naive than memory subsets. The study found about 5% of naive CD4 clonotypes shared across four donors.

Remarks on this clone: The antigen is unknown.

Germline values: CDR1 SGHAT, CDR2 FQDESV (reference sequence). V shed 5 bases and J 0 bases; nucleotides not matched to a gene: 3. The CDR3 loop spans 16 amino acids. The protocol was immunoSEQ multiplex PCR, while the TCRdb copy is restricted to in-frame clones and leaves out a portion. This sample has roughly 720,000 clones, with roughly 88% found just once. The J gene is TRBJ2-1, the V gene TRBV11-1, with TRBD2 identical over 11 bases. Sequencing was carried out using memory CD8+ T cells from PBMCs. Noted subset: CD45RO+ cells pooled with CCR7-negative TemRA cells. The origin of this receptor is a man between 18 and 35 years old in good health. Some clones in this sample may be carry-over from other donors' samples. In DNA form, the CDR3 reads TGTGCCAGCAGCATAACTAGCGGGAGCTCCTACAATGAGCAGTTCTTC. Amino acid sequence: CASSITSGSSYNEQFF.